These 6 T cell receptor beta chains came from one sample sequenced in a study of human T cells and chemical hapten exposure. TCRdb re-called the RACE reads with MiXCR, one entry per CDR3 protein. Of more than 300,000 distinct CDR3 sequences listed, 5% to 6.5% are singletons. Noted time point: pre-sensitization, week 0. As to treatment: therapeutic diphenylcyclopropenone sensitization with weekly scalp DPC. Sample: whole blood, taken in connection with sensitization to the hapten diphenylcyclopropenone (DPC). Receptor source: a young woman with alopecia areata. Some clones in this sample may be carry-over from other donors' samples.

CDR3 amino acids: CASRPGTGTQPQHF. The CDR3 nucleotides read TGTGCCAGCAGGCCCGGGACAGGGACCCAGCCCCAGCATTTT. The rearrangement joins TRBV12-3 or TRBV12-4 to TRBJ1-5; TRBD1 matches 9 bases. V was clipped by 6 bases and J by 7 bases; unmatched bases: 7. CDR3 length: 14 amino acids.

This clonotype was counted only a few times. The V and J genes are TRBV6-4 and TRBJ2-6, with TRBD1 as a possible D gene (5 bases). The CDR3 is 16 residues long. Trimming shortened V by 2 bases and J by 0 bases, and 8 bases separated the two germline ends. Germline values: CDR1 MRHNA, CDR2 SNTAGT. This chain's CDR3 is CASSDGRASGANVLTF. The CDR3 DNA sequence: TGTGCCAGCAGTGACGGCAGGGCCTCTGGGGCCAACGTCCTGACTTTC.

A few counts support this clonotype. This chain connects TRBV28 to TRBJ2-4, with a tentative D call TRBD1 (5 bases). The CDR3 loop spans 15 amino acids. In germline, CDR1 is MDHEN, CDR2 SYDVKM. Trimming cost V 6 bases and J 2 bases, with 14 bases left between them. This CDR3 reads CASSPSGSTKNIQYF. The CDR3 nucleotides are TGTGCCAGCAGCCCATCAGGGTCGACCAAAAACATTCAGTACTTC.

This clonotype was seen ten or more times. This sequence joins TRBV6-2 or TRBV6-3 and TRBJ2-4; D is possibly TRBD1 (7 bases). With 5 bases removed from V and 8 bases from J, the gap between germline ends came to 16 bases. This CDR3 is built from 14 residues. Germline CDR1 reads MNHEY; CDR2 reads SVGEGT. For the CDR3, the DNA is TGTGCCAGCAGTCGTCCGGGACAGCGGGACATTCAGTACTTC. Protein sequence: CASSRPGQRDIQYF.

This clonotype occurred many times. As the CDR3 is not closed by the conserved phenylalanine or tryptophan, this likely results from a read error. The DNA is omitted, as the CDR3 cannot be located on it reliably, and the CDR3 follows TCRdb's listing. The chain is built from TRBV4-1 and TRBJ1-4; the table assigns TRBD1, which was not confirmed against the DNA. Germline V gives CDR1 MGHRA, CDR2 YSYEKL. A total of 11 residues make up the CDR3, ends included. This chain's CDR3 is CASSQGRRNPI.

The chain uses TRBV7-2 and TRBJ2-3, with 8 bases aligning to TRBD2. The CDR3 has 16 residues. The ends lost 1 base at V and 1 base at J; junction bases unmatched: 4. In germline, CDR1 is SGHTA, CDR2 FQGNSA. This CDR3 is CASSLVAGKRTDTQYF. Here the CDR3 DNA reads TGTGCCAGCAGCTTAGTAGCGGGGAAGCGCACAGATACGCAGTATTTT.